Listed here is a single T cell receptor (beta chain). Its antigen is as yet unknown. Clones were read by immunoSEQ multiplex PCR, and TCRdb kept only the in-frame ones, dropping some. Counted here are 150,000 to 200,000 clones, about 90% occurring once; the ten biggest clones make up more than 1%. This CDR3 is 13 amino acids long. The germline gives CDR1 LNHDA, CDR2 SQIVND (reference sequence). Trimming shortened V by 6 bases and J by 5 bases, and 11 bases separated the two germline ends. The sample originates from a study of T cell responses to AZD1222 COVID-19 vaccine. Overall study results and limits: Reportedly, nearly half of unique spike TCRs recognized epitopes outside B.1.351/B.1.1.7 mutations. Scientists sampled the repertoires only once the peak T cell response had passed. Clonal diversity was possibly underestimated, and the donors were mostly white British, with more females.

Pooled in the analysis were second doses at about 4 or about 12 weeks. This chain joins TRBV19 and TRBJ2-1; no firm D call. This material consisted of peripheral blood, taken 28 days after the second AZD1222 dose. This clonotype was sampled from an adult who received the AZD1222 COVID-19 vaccine. The CDR3: CASRGRPNNEQFF. CDR3 nucleotide sequence: TGTGCCAGTAGGGGCAGGCCTAACAATGAGCAGTTCTTC.